A selection of T cell receptor beta chains follows, all from one sample in a study of radiation and T cells in renal cell carcinoma. The table came from immunoSEQ multiplex PCR; TCRdb's copy has only in-frame clones and leaves some out. The table has 94,000 or so clones, roughly four fifths seen once. This material consisted of blood, taken from a patient whose treatment included radiotherapy and nephrectomy. The origin of the receptors is a man in his sixties with renal cell carcinoma. The CDR3 runs from the conserved cysteine through the conserved F or W. Each record gives: CDR3 length, V gene, D gene, J gene, clone size, CDR3 DNA, CDR3 protein. The D gene is left open where the match is weak. Some rows mark clone size as missing; the rest say once, few, many or name a class of expanded clone.

>11|TRBV2|-|TRBJ2-1|-
TGTGCCAGCAGTGAATACAATGAGCAGTTCTTC
CASSEYNEQFF
>16|TRBV19|TRBD2|TRBJ2-5|few
TGTGCCAGTAAATGGTCAAGCGGGAGTGCTAAAGAGACCCAGTACTTC
CASKWSSGSAKETQYF
>17|TRBV7-9|-|TRBJ2-1|few
TGTGCCAGCAGCTTAGAATTGCGAGGAAAGCTCTACAATGAGCAGTTCTTC
CASSLELRGKLYNEQFF
>15|TRBV2|TRBD2|TRBJ2-1|-
TGTGCCAGCAGTGAAGCGGAGGTAGCGGGAAATGAGCAGTTCTTC
CASSEAEVAGNEQFF
>13|TRBV30|-|TRBJ1-1|-
TGTGCCTGGAAGGGAAGGGGGAACACTGAAGCTTTCTTT
CAWKGRGNTEAFF
>14|TRBV28|-|TRBJ2-7|-
TGTGCCAGCCACGGGACCCCTAATATCTACGAGCAGTACTTC
CASHGTPNIYEQYF
>19|TRBV5-1|TRBD2|TRBJ2-7|-
TGCGCCAGCAGCTTGGGAGGGACTAGCGGGATTCCTCCAACCTACGAGCAGTACTTC
CASSLGGTSGIPPTYEQYF
>14|TRBV27|-|TRBJ2-3|-
TGTGCCAGCAGTTGGCGCGGGGACACAGATACGCAGTATTTT
CASSWRGDTDTQYF
>12|TRBV5-1|-|TRBJ2-3|-
TGCGCCAGCAGCCCCGCCCAAGGTACGCAGTATTTT
CASSPAQGTQYF
>14|TRBV19|TRBD2|TRBJ2-3|-
TGTGCCAGTAGTATGCCGGGACTAGTTAATACGCAGTATTTT
CASSMPGLVNTQYF
>13|TRBV10-1|-|TRBJ2-3|-
TGCGCCAGCAGTGAGCAACACACAGATACGCAGTATTTT
CASSEQHTDTQYF
>17|TRBV7-2|-|TRBJ1-1|-
TGTGCCAGCAGCTTAGATGGGGCCCTGCGGGGGAACACTGAAGCTTTCTTT
CASSLDGALRGNTEAFF
>13|TRBV7-9|-|TRBJ2-3|-
TGTGCCAGCAGCTTAGAGGGCACAGATACGCAGTATTTT
CASSLEGTDTQYF
>14|TRBV7-3|TRBD1|TRBJ1-1|-
TGTGCCAGCAGCTCACAGGGGCCGGGCACTGAAGCTTTCTTT
CASSSQGPGTEAFF
>14|TRBV7-2|-|TRBJ2-1|-
TGTGCCAGCAGCTTATGGCGACAGACCAATGAGCAGTTCTTC
CASSLWRQTNEQFF
>13|TRBV18|-|TRBJ1-2|-
TGTGCCAGCTCACCACAAAGGAATAATGGCTACACCTTC
CASSPQRNNGYTF
>12|TRBV10-3|TRBD1|TRBJ1-1|-
TGTGCCATCAGGACAGGGGACACTGAAGCTTTCTTT
CAIRTGDTEAFF
>18|TRBV5-5|TRBD2|TRBJ2-2|-
TGTGCCAGCAGCTTGGTGCCTAGCGGGAGAGGGGACACCGGGGAGCTGTTTTTT
CASSLVPSGRGDTGELFF
>15|TRBV7-2|TRBD2|TRBJ2-1|-
TGTGCCAGCAGCTCCCTGGGACTACCTATCAATGAGCAGTTCTTC
CASSSLGLPINEQFF
>15|TRBV7-2|-|TRBJ2-3|few
TGTGCCAGCACCCCCCCCCGGGATGGCACAGATACGCAGTATTTT
CASTPPRDGTDTQYF
>14|TRBV7-9|TRBD2|TRBJ2-7|-
TGTGCCAGCAGCTACCCGGGGGGCTCCTACGAGCAGTACTTC
CASSYPGGSYEQYF
>17|TRBV5-1|TRBD2|TRBJ2-1|-
TGCGCCAGCAGCTTGTACAGCGGGGGAAGCTCCTACAATGAGCAGTTCTTC
CASSLYSGGSSYNEQFF
>16|TRBV4-1|TRBD2|TRBJ2-3|-
TGCGCCAGCAGCCAAGATAAGGGACTACGAGCAGATACGCAGTATTTT
CASSQDKGLRADTQYF
>16|TRBV5-1|TRBD2|TRBJ2-3|-
TGCGCCAGCAGCCCGCTAGCGGGAGCAGGGACAGATACGCAGTATTTT
CASSPLAGAGTDTQYF
>15|TRBV4-1|-|TRBJ2-1|once
TGCGCCAGCAGCCAAGCCAGGGTTATCAGGAATGAGCAGTTCTTC
CASSQARVIRNEQFF
>16|TRBV7-6|TRBD1|TRBJ1-2|-
TGTGCCAGCAGCCCATACGGACAGGGCGGTACCAATGGCTACACCTTC
CASSPYGQGGTNGYTF
>15|TRBV9|TRBD2|TRBJ2-7|-
TGTGCCAGCAGCGTACAGGGACTAGCGGGTTACGAGCAGTACTTC
CASSVQGLAGYEQYF
>14|TRBV28|TRBD1|TRBJ1-2|-
TGTGCCACCCGGAGGGGGCCTCGTAACTATGGCTACACCTTC
CATRRGPRNYGYTF
>16|TRBV10-3|TRBD1|TRBJ2-6|-
TGTGCCATCAGTGAGTCAACAGGGGCCGGGGCCAACGTCCTGACTTTC
CAISESTGAGANVLTF
>12|TRBV7-6|-|TRBJ2-3|-
TGTGCCAGCAGCTTACAGGCAGATACGCAGTATTTT
CASSLQADTQYF